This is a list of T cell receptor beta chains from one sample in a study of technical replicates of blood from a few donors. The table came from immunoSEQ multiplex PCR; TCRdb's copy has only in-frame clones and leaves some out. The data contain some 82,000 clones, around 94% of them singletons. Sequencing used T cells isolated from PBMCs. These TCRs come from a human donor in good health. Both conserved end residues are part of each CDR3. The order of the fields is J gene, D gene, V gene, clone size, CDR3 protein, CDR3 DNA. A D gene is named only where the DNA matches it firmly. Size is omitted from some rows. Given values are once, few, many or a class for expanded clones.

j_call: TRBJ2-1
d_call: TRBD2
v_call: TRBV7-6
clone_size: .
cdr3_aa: CASSLLAGGHNEQFF
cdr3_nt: TGTGCCAGCAGCCTACTAGCGGGAGGGCATAATGAGCAGTTCTTC

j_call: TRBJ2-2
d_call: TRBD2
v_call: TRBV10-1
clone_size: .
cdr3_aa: CASSGAGGPTGELFF
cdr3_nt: TGCGCCAGCAGTGGAGCGGGAGGGCCCACCGGGGAGCTGTTTTTT

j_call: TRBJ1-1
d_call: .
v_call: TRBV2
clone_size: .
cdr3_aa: CASRSRVGGDTEAFF
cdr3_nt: TGTGCCAGCAGGTCCCGTGTGGGGGGGGACACTGAAGCTTTCTTT

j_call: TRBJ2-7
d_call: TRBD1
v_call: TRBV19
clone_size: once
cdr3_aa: CASSARQGAADVISYEQYF
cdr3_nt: TGTGCCAGTAGTGCCCGACAGGGGGCGGCCGATGTTATCTCCTACGAGCAGTACTTC

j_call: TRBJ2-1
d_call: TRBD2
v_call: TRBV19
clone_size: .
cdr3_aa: CASSGRPGDEQFF
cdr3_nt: TGTGCCAGTAGCGGGAGGCCAGGCGATGAGCAGTTCTTC

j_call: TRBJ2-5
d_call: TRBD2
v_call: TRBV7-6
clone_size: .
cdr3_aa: CASSLERETAGRTQYF
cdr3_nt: TGTGCCAGCAGCCTCGAGCGGGAGACGGCTGGCCGGACCCAGTACTTC

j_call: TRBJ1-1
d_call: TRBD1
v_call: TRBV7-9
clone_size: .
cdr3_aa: CASSLGPGGAFF
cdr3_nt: TGTGCCAGCAGCTTAGGGCCAGGGGGAGCTTTCTTT

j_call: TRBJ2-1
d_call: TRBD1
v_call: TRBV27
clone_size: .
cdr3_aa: CASSLYLPGGSNIDNEQFF
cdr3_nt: TGTGCCAGCAGTTTATATCTTCCAGGGGGCTCGAATATCGACAATGAGCAGTTCTTC

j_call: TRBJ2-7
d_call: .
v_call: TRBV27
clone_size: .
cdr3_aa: CASSSVLTYEQYF
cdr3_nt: TGTGCCAGCAGTTCAGTCCTCACCTACGAGCAGTACTTC

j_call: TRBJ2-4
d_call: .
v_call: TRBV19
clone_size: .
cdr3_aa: CASSIFRRDTLAKNIQYF
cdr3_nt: TGTGCCAGTAGTATTTTTCGAAGGGACACTTTAGCCAAAAACATTCAGTACTTC

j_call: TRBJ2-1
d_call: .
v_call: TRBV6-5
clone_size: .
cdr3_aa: CASSYSKGYDEQFF
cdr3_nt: TGTGCCAGCAGTTACTCGAAGGGGTACGATGAGCAGTTCTTC

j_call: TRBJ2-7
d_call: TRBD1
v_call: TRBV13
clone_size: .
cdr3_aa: CASSLGGQGVNSYEQYF
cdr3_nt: TGTGCCAGCAGCTTAGGAGGACAGGGGGTAAACTCCTACGAGCAGTACTTC

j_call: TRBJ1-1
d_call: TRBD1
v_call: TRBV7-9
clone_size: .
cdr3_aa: CASSTGQGVNTEAFF
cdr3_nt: TGTGCCAGCAGCACCGGACAGGGCGTGAACACTGAAGCTTTCTTT

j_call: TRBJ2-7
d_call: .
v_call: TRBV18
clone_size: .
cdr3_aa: CASSPQPGIPYEQYF
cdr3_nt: TGTGCCAGCTCACCTCAGCCGGGAATTCCCTACGAGCAGTACTTC

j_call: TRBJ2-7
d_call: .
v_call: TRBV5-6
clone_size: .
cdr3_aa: CATHGSPTYEQYF
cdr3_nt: TGTGCCACCCACGGGAGCCCCACCTACGAGCAGTACTTC

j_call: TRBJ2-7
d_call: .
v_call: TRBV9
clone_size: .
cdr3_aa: CASSGTVPSEQYF
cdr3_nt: TGTGCCAGCAGCGGCACGGTGCCGAGCGAGCAGTACTTC

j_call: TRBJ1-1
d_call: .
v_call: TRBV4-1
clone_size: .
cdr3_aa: CASSQAREDEAFF
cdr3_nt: TGCGCCAGCAGCCAAGCCAGGGAAGATGAAGCTTTCTTT

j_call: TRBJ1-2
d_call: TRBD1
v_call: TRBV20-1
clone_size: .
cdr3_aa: CSALDRDGYTF
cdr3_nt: TGCAGTGCTCTCGACAGGGATGGCTACACCTTC

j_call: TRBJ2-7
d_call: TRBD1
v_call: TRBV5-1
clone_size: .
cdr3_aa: CASSSPGTGAHAQYF
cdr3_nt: TGCGCCAGCAGCTCACCCGGGACAGGAGCCCACGCGCAGTACTTC

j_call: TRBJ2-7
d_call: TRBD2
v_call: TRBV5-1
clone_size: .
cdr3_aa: CASSAGTPSGYEQYF
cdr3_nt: TGCGCCAGCAGCGCTGGTACGCCTAGCGGCTACGAGCAGTACTTC

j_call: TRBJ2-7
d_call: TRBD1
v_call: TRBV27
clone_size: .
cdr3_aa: CASSLGTGGNDQYF
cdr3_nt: TGTGCCAGCAGTTTAGGGACAGGGGGAAATGACCAGTACTTC

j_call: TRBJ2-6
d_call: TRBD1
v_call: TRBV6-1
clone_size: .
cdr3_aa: CASSAQGAGANVLTF
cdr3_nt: TGTGCCAGCAGTGCACAGGGGGCTGGGGCCAACGTCCTGACTTTC

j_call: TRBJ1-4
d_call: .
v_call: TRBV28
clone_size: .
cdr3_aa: CASKQGFSEKLFF
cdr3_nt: TGTGCCAGCAAACAGGGCTTTAGTGAAAAACTGTTTTTT

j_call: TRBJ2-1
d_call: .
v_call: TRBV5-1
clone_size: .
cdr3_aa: CASSFIIGASYNEQFF
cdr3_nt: TGCGCCAGCAGCTTTATTATTGGGGCATCCTACAATGAGCAGTTCTTC

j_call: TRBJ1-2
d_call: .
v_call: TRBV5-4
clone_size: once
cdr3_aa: CASSLAQGIYTF
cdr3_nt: TGTGCCAGCAGCTTGGCCCAGGGCATATACACCTTC

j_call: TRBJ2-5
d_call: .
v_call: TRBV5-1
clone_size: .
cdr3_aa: CASSLDPGSAETQYF
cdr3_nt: TGCGCCAGCAGCTTGGACCCAGGATCCGCAGAGACCCAGTACTTC

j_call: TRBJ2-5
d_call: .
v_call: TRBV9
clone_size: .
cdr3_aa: CASSLRGRGETQYF
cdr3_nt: TGTGCCAGCAGCCTAAGAGGGAGAGGGGAGACCCAGTACTTC

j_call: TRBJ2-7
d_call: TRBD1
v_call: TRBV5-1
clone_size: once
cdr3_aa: CASSTGTADSYEQYF
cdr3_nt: TGCGCCAGCAGCACCGGGACAGCGGACTCCTACGAGCAGTACTTC

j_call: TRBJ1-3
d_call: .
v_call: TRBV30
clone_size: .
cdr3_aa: CAWSAVGNTIYF
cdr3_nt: TGTGCCTGGAGTGCGGTTGGAAACACCATATATTTT

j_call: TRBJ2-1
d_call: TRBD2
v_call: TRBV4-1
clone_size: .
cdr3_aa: CASSQVTSDDEQFF
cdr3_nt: TGCGCCAGCAGCCAAGTGACTAGCGACGATGAGCAGTTCTTC

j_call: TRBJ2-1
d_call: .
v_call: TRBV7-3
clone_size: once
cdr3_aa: CASAGGGRGDEQFF
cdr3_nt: TGTGCCAGCGCCGGTGGGGGGAGAGGAGATGAGCAGTTCTTC

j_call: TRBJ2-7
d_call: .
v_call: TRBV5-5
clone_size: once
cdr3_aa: CASSLAPWAYEQYF
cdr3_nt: TGTGCCAGCAGCCTTGCCCCATGGGCTTACGAGCAGTACTTC

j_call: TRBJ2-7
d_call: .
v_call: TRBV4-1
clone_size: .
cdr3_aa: CASSQAPAYEQYF
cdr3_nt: TGCGCCAGCAGCCAAGCACCAGCCTACGAGCAGTACTTC